This T cell receptor beta chain was recorded in a study of blood T cell repertoires in COVID-19. The method was immunoSEQ multiplex PCR; TCRdb's version includes in-frame clones alone and lacks a portion of them. The sample has hundreds of thousands of clones; around 87% are singletons. Individuals drawn from around 25 US areas were roughly 18 to 95 years old. Symptom resolution, clearance, or two negative PCRs marked donors in Cohort 3 as recovered. The CDR3 has 18 amino acids. Trimming shortened V by 2 bases and J by 0 bases, and 19 bases separated the two germline ends. Germline V CDR1 and CDR2: SGDLS, YYNGEE.

The origin of this receptor is a woman aged 45-65 years who had recovered from COVID-19. Material for sequencing was PBMCs or T cells enriched from blood (not recorded which). The chain links TRBV9 to TRBJ2-3, with a weak D call TRBD1 (5 bases). The CDR3 region has the DNA TGTGCCAGCAGCGTTTTCCCTATTGAGACAGTTAGCACAGATACGCAGTATTTT. This gives the protein CASSVFPIETVSTDTQYF.